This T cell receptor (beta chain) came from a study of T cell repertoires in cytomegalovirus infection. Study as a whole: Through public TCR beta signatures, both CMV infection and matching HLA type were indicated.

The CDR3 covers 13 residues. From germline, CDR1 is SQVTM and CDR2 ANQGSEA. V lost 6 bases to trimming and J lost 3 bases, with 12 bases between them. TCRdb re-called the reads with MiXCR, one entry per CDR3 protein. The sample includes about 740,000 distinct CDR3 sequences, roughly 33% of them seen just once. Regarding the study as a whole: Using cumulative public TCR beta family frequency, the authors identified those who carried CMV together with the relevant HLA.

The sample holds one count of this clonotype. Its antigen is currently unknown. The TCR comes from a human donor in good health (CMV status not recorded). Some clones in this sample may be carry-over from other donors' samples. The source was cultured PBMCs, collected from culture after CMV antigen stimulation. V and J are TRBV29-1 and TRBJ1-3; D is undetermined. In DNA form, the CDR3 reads TGCAGCGTCGCCCGCGGGATTGGAAACACCATATATTTT. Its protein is CSVARGIGNTIYF.